The 17 T cell receptor beta chains listed next were all sequenced from one sample in a study of cytomegalovirus exposure and HLA in healthy donors (dated by TCRdb to about 2017). The library was obtained by the immunoSEQ multiplex PCR assay. A mixture of 60 forward primers for TCR Vbeta segments and 13 reverse primers for TCR Jbeta segments was used in the multiplex PCR. The clones in this table, taken by TCRdb from immuneACCESS, are in-frame only. Not every clone is retained; where verified, under half of the shortfall comes from an unresolved V gene, and the cause of the rest is unknown. The sample has about 220,000 clones on record, 82% of them singletons. Clones ranked in the top ten supply nearly 6% of the sample. Source material: PBMCs. These receptors all come from a man aged 35 to 55 in good health and CMV-seropositive.

The J gene is TRBJ2-1, the V gene TRBV5-1; D ambiguous. Germline CDR1 SGHRS, CDR2 YFSETQ. This CDR3 has 12 residues. Trimming shortened V by 0 bases and J by 6 bases, and 4 bases separated the two germline ends. In DNA, the CDR3 is TGCGCCAGCAGCTTGGACTTCAATGAGCAGTTCTTC. It specifies CASSLDFNEQFF.

The chain links TRBV9 to TRBJ1-1; perhaps TRBD1 as D (6 bases). Per germline, CDR1 SGDLS and CDR2 YYNGEE. This CDR3 contains 15 residues. The V and J ends lost 4 bases and 1 base respectively, with 14 bases between them. The CDR3 loop is CASSPTDSQNTEAFF. Written as DNA, the CDR3 is TGTGCCAGCAGCCCGACGGACAGTCAGAACACTGAAGCTTTCTTT.

This sequence joins TRBV5-1 and TRBJ2-3; 13 positions match TRBD2. V lost 4 bases, J lost 10 bases, and 6 bases stayed unmatched. The CDR3 covers 14 residues. Germline V lookup: CDR1 SGHRS, CDR2 YFSETQ. The CDR3 spells CASSPGLAGVAQYF. The CDR3 DNA reads as TGCGCCAGCAGCCCAGGACTAGCGGGAGTTGCGCAGTATTTT.

This clone was picked up many times. The V gene is TRBV5-4, the J gene TRBJ2-1; D remains ambiguous. The V end was cut by 10 bases, the J end by 2 bases, with 7 bases between. CDR3 length: 11 amino acids. Germline lookup yields CDR1 SGHNT and CDR2 YYREEE (reference sequence). CDR3 coding DNA: TGTGCCCTGGCCCCCTACAATGAGCAGTTCTTC. Its translation is CALAPYNEQFF. Full variable domain (remainder filled in from reference TRBV5-4 and TRBJ2-1): ETGVTQSPTHLIKTRGQQVTLRCSSQSGHNTVSWYQQALGQGPQFIFQYYREEENGRGNFPPRFSGLQFPNYSSELNVNALELDDSALYLCALAPYNEQFFGPGTRLTVL.

The chain joins TRBV11-2 to TRBJ2-3; 8 bases agree with TRBD2. Germline V gene data show CDR1 as SGHAT and CDR2 as FQNNGV. The CDR3 totals 18 residues. Trimming at V came to 1 base and at J to 2 bases, leaving 11 bases not matched to a gene. The CDR3 nucleotides are TGTGCCAGCAGCTTAGTTCCCAGGGGTAGCGGGGTCACAGATACGCAGTATTTT. Translated, it gives CASSLVPRGSGVTDTQYF.

A note on this clone: Within the sample, other DNA sequences also encode this same CDR3. This chain uses TRBV4-1 with TRBJ1-2, with D tentatively TRBD1 (6 bases). Germline CDR1 MGHRA, CDR2 YSYEKL. CDR3 size: 14 residues. V was shortened by 1 base and J by 4 bases, with 10 bases between the two germline ends. The CDR3 loop is CASSQGRGGYGYTF. The CDR3 nucleotides are TGCGCCAGCAGCCAAGGGAGGGGGGGCTATGGCTACACCTTC.

The V and J genes are TRBV7-2 and TRBJ1-5; the D is unclear. This CDR3 has 14 amino acids. V was cut by 5 bases and J by 1 base, with 9 bases left in between. Germline CDR1 and CDR2: SGHTA and FQGNSA. CDR3 in amino acids: CASSPRSSNQPQHF. For the CDR3, the DNA is TGTGCCAGCAGCCCCCGTTCCAGCAATCAGCCCCAGCATTTT. Combining the CDR3 with reference TRBV7-2 and TRBJ1-5 gives the whole variable domain GAGVSQSPSNKVTEKGKDVELRCDPISGHTALYWYRQSLGQGLEFLIYFQGNSAPDKSGLPSDRFSAERTGGSVSTLTIQRTQQEDSAVYLCASSPRSSNQPQHFGDGTRLSIL.

The gene calls are TRBV19 and TRBJ2-1, with 9 bases matching TRBD2. Germline assignment: CDR1 LNHDA and CDR2 SQIVND (reference sequence). The CDR3 runs to 15 residues. V lost 4 bases, J lost 10 bases, and 11 bases stayed unmatched. This chain's CDR3 is CASSTRGRARGEQFF. CDR3 nucleotide sequence: TGTGCCAGTAGTACTCGCGGGAGGGCCCGAGGGGAGCAGTTCTTC.

The rearrangement links TRBV9 to TRBJ2-1, with 9 positions matching TRBD2. Losses at the gene ends were 4 bases for V and 9 bases for J; bases not matched to a gene: 11. This CDR3 comprises 15 residues. The germline CDR1 and CDR2 sequences are SGDLS and YYNGEE. The CDR3 DNA sequence: TGTGCCAGCAGCCTTGGCGGGAGGGCCCTTCCTGAGCAGTTCTTC. This translates into CASSLGGRALPEQFF.

The chain joins TRBV6-5 to TRBJ2-7, with D possibly TRBD1 on 6 matching bases. CDR1 and CDR2 from the germline V gene are MNHEY and SVGAGI. The ends were cut back, 4 bases at V and 6 bases at J, with 16 bases in the middle. CDR3 length: 14 amino acids. The CDR3 DNA sequence: TGTGCCAGCAGTTGGGGACAACAGTCCATCGAGCAGTACTTC. Translating gives CASSWGQQSIEQYF.

The gene calls are TRBV19 and TRBJ1-1, with D possibly matching TRBD1 (6 bases). The CDR3 consists of 14 residues. In germline, CDR1 is LNHDA, CDR2 SQIVND (reference sequence). Trimming pared 6 bases from V and 1 base from J, leaving 12 bases between. Here the CDR3 DNA reads TGTGCCAGTAGCCAGCCGGGACAGAACACTGAAGCTTTCTTT. Encoded protein: CASSQPGQNTEAFF.

V and J are TRBV15 and TRBJ1-4, with a possible D match to TRBD1 (5 bases). The CDR3 sequence is 14 residues long. CDR1 is LNHNV and CDR2 is YYDKDF in the germline V gene (reference sequence). The ends were cut back, 5 bases at V and 3 bases at J, with 10 bases in the middle. Here the CDR3 reads CATSYRQSNEKLFF. The CDR3 DNA sequence: TGTGCCACCAGCTACCGACAGTCTAATGAAAAACTGTTTTTT.

The chain couples TRBV25-1 to TRBJ1-1; D is unclear. Germline CDR1 is MGHDK and CDR2 is SYGVNS. With 7 bases removed from V and 3 bases from J, the gap between germline ends came to 15 bases. CDR3 length: 14 residues. The CDR3 coding sequence is TGTGCCAGCACCTCGGGAGAGGAAGACACTGAAGCTTTCTTT. Protein product: CASTSGEEDTEAFF. Together with reference TRBV25-1 and TRBJ1-1, the CDR3 gives the full variable domain: EADIYQTPRYLVIGTGKKITLECSQTMGHDKMYWYQQDPGMELHLIHYSYGVNSTEKGDLSSESTVSRIRTEHFPLTLESARPSHTSQYLCASTSGEEDTEAFFGQGTRLTVV.

This chain uses TRBV2 with TRBJ1-2, with D unclear. CDR3 length: 14 amino acids. Germline CDR1 reads SNHLY; CDR2 reads FYNNEI. The germline V and J ends were trimmed by 8 bases and 2 bases, with 15 bases remaining between them. CDR3 in amino acids: CASPWVGENYGYTF. The DNA for the CDR3 is TGTGCCAGCCCCTGGGTTGGGGAGAACTATGGCTACACCTTC. Using reference TRBV2 and TRBJ1-2 for the parts outside the CDR3, the full variable domain is EPEVTQTPSHQVTQMGQEVILRCVPISNHLYFYWYRQILGQKVEFLVSFYNNEISEKSEIFDDQFSVERPDGSNFTLKIRSTKLEDSAMYFCASPWVGENYGYTFGSGTRLTVV.

The chain links TRBV5-8 to TRBJ2-5, with 7 bases lining up with TRBD1. The CDR3 is 17 residues long. Germline V gene data show CDR1 as SGHTS and CDR2 as YDEGEE. V was clipped by 1 base and J by 0 bases; unmatched bases: 9. CDR3 DNA: TGTGCCAGCAGCTTGTGGAGTGCGGACAGGTACCAAGAGACCCAGTACTTC. Encoded protein: CASSLWSADRYQETQYF. Full variable domain (missing parts from reference TRBV5-8 and TRBJ2-5): EAGVTQSPTHLIKTRGQQATLRCSPISGHTSVYWYQQALGLGLQFLLWYDEGEERNRGNFPPRFSGRQFPNYSSELNVNALELEDSALYLCASSLWSADRYQETQYFGPGTRLLVL.

Comments on this clone: The same CDR3 also results from other DNA sequences found in this sample. CDR3 in DNA: TGTGCCAGCAGCCCAGGACAGGCAACTAATGAAAAACTGTTTTTT. This encodes CASSPGQATNEKLFF. The rearrangement uses TRBV27 and TRBJ1-4; 7 bases fit TRBD1. Unmatched junction bases numbered 4, after V lost 6 bases and J lost 0 bases. The CDR3 is 15 amino acids. Germline values: CDR1 MNHEY, CDR2 SMNVEV (reference sequence).

The chain couples TRBV7-9 to TRBJ1-1; D may be TRBD1 (5 bases). The CDR3 is 14 residues long. The germline V gene encodes CDR1 SEHNR and CDR2 FQNEAQ (reference sequence). Trimming removed 7 bases from V and 4 bases from J, with 16 bases in between. CDR3 sequence: CASNFDRTSTEAFF. CDR3 DNA sequence: TGTGCCAGCAACTTCGACAGAACGAGCACTGAAGCTTTCTTT.